The following is a T cell receptor (beta chain) sequence with its context. Its antigen is unknown. The time point was: patch test 1, 2 weeks after DPC sensitization. Treatment: therapeutic diphenylcyclopropenone sensitization with weekly scalp DPC. This specimen belongs to a study of human T cells and chemical hapten exposure. Study summary: Weekly administration of diphenylcyclopropenone to the scalp of patients continued throughout the approximately 24-week study.

MiXCR, run by TCRdb on the RACE reads, gives a single entry per CDR3 protein. This table has roughly 180,000 distinct CDR3 sequences, 20% to 25% appearing once. General study findings and limits: TCRs at a frequency above 1 in 1000 stayed unchanged with DPC sensitization. The study found expanded TCRs formed significantly more large CDR3 similarity clusters than controls.

This CDR3 is built from 13 residues. V lost 3 bases and J 4 bases, leaving 7 bases between the germline ends. The chain combines TRBV12-3 or TRBV12-4 with TRBJ2-1, with D uncertain. The TCR sequence derives from a woman aged 45-60 years with alopecia areata. Some clones in this sample may be carry-over from other donors' samples. The specimen comprised whole blood, sampled in connection with sensitization to the hapten diphenylcyclopropenone (DPC). The CDR3 here is CASSLVEYNEQFF. CDR3 bases: TGTGCCAGCAGTTTGGTTGAGTACAATGAGCAGTTCTTC.